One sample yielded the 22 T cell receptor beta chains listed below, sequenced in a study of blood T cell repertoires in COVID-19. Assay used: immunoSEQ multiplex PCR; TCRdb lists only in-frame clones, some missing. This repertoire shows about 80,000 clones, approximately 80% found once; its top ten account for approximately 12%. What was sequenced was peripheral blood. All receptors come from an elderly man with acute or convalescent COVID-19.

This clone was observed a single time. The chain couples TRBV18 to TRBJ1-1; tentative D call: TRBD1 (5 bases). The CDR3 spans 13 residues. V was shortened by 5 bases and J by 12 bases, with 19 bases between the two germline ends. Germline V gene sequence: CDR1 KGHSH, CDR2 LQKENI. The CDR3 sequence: CASSTGQSQDTFF. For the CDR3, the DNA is TGTGCCAGCTCAACAGGACAATCTCAGGATACTTTCTTT.

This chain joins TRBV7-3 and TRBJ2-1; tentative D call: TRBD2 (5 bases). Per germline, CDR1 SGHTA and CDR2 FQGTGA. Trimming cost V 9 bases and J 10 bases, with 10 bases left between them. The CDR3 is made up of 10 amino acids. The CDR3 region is CARPPGEQFF. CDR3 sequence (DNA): TGTGCCAGGCCCCCGGGGGAGCAGTTCTTC.

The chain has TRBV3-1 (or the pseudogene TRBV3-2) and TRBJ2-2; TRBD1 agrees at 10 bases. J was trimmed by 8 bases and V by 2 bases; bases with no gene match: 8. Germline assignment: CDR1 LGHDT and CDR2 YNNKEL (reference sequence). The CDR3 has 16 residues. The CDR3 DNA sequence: TGTGCCAGCAGCCAACGGGACAGGGGAGGAACTGGGGAGCTGTTTTTT. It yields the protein CASSQRDRGGTGELFF.

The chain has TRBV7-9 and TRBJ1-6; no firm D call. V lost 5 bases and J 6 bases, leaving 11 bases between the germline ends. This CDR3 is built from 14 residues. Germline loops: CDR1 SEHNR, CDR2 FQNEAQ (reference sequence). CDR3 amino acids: CASSPGAANSPLHF. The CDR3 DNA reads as TGTGCCAGCAGCCCGGGAGCTGCTAATTCACCCCTCCACTTT. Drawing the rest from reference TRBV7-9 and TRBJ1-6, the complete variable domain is DTGVSQNPRHKITKRGQNVTFRCDPISEHNRLYWYRQTLGQGPEFLTYFQNEAQLEKSRLLSDRFSAERPKGSFSTLEIQRTEQGDSAMYLCASSPGAANSPLHFGNGTRLTVT.

CDR3 sequence: CASSPGTGGTGNTIYF. The CDR3 DNA reads TGTGCCAGCAGTCCAGGGACAGGGGGCACTGGAAACACCATATATTTT. The V call is TRBV28, the J call TRBJ1-3; TRBD1 matches at 12 bases. The germline CDR1 and CDR2 sequences are MDHEN and SYDVKM. The CDR3 contains 16 residues. V shed 5 bases and J 2 bases; nucleotides not matched to a gene: 4.

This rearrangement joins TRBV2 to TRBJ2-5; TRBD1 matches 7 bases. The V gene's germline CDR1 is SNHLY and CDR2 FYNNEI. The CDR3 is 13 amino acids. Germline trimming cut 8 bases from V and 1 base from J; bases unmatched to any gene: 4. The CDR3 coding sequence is TGTGCCAGCCAGGGACAGCTCCAAGAGACCCAGTACTTC. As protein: CASQGQLQETQYF.

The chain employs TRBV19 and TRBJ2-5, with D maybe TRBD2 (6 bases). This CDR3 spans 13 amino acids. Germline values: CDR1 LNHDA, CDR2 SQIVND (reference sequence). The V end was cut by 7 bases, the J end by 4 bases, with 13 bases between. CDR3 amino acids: CASTGDGRETQYF. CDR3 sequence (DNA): TGTGCCAGTACGGGGGACGGAAGAGAGACCCAGTACTTC.

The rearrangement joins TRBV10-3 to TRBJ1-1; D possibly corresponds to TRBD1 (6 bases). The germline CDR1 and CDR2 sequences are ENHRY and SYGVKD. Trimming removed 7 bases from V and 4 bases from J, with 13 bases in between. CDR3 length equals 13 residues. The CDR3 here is CAIKLTGSTEAFF. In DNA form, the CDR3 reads TGTGCCATCAAACTCACAGGGAGCACTGAAGCTTTCTTT.

DNA for the CDR3: TGTGCCAGTATAAGAGCGGGGGGGAAGACTGAAGCTTTCTTT. The encoded protein is CASIRAGGKTEAFF. The chain has TRBV19 and TRBJ1-1; the D gene is possibly TRBD1 (5 bases). This CDR3 region has 14 residues. Per germline, CDR1 LNHDA and CDR2 SQIVND (reference sequence). Trimming left V 7 bases short and J 5 bases short, with 17 bases between.

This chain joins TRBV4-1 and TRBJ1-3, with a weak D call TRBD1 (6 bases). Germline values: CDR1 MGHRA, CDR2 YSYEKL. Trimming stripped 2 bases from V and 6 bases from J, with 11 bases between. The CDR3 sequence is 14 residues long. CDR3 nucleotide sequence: TGCGCCAGCAGCCAACCCAGGGGCGAAAACACCATATATTTT. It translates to CASSQPRGENTIYF.

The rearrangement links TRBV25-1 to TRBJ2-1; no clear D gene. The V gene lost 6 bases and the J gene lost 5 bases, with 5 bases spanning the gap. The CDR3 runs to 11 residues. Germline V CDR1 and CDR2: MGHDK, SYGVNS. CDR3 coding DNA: TGTGCCAGCAGCGGAGACAATGAGCAGTTCTTC. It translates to CASSGDNEQFF.

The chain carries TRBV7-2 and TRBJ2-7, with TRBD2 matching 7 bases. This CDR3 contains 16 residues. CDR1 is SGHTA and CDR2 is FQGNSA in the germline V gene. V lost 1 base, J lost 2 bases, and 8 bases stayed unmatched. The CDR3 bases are TGTGCCAGCAGCTTAGTAGGGAGCGGGGCCGCCTACGAGCAGTACTTC. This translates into CASSLVGSGAAYEQYF.

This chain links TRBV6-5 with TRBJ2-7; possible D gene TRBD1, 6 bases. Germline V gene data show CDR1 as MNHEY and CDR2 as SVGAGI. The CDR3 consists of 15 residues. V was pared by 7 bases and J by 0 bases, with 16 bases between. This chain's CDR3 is CASTPSDSRSYEQYF. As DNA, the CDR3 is TGTGCCAGCACCCCCTCGGACAGCCGCTCCTACGAGCAGTACTTC.

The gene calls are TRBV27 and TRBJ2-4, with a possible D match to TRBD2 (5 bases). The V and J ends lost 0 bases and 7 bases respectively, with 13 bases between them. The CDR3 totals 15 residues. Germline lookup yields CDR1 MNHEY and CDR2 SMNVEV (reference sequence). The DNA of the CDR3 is TGTGCCAGCAGTTTATCGTGGGGAGTGGGGAACATTCAGTACTTC. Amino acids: CASSLSWGVGNIQYF.

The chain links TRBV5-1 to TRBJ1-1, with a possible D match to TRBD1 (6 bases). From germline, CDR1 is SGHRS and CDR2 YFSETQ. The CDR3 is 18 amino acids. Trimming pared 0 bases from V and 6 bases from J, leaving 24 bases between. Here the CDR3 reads CASSLADRARGSLAEAFF. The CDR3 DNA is TGCGCCAGCAGCTTGGCCGATAGGGCCAGGGGCTCCCTGGCTGAAGCTTTCTTT.

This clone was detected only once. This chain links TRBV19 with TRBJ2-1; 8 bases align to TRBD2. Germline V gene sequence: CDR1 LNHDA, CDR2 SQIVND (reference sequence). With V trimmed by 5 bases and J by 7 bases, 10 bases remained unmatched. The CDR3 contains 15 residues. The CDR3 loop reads CASSAPLAGGNEQFF. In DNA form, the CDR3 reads TGTGCCAGTAGTGCCCCTCTAGCGGGTGGGAATGAGCAGTTCTTC.

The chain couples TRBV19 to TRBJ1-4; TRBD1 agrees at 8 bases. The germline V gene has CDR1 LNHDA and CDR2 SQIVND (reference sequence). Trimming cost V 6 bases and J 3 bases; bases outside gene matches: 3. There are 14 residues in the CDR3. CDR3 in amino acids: CASRNRGANEKLFF. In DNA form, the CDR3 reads TGTGCCAGTAGGAACAGGGGGGCTAATGAAAAACTGTTTTTT.

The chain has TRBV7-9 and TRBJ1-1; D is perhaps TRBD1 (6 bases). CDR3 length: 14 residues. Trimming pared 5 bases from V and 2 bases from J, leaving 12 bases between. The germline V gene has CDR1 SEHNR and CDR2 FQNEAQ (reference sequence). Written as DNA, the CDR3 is TGTGCCAGCAGCGGACAGAGTGAAAACACTGAAGCTTTCTTT. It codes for CASSGQSENTEAFF.

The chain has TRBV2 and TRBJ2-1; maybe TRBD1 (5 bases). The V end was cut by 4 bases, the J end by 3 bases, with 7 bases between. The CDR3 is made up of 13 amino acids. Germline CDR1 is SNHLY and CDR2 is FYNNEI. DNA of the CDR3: TGTGCCAGCAGTGTAGACAGCTACAATGAGCAGTTCTTC. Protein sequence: CASSVDSYNEQFF.

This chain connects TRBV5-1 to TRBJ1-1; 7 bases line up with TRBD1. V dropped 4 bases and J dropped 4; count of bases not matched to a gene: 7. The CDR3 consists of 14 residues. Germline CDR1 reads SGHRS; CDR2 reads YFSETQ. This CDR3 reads CASSLQGLGTEAFF. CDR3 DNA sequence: TGCGCCAGCAGCCTACAGGGGTTGGGCACTGAAGCTTTCTTT.

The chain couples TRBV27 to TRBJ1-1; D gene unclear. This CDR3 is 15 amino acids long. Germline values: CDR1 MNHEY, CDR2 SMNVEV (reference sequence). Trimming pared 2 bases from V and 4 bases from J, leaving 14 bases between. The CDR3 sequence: CASSLLANSFTEAFF. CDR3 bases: TGTGCCAGCAGTTTACTGGCGAACAGTTTCACTGAAGCTTTCTTT.

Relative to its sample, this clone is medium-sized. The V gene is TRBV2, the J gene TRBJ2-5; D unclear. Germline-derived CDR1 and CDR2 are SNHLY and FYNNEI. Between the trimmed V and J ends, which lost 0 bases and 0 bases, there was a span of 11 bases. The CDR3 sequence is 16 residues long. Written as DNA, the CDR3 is TGTGCCAGCAGTGAAGCGCTTCAGGTGTACCAAGAGACCCAGTACTTC. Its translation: CASSEALQVYQETQYF. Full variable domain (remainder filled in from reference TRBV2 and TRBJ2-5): EPEVTQTPSHQVTQMGQEVILRCVPISNHLYFYWYRQILGQKVEFLVSFYNNEISEKSEIFDDQFSVERPDGSNFTLKIRSTKLEDSAMYFCASSEALQVYQETQYFGPGTRLLVL.